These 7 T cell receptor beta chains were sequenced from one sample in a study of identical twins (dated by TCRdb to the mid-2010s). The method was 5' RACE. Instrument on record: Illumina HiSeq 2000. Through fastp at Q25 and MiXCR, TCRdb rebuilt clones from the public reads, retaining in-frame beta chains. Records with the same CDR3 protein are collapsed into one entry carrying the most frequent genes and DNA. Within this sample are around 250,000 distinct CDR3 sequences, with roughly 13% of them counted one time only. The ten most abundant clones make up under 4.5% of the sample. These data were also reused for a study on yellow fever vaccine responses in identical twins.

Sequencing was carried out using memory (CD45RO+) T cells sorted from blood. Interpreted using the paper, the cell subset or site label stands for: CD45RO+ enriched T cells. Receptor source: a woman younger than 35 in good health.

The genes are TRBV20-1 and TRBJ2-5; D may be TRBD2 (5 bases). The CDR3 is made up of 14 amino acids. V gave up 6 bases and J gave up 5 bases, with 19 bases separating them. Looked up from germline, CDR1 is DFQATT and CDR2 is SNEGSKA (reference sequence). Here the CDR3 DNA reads TGCAGTGCGCCCAAAGGAGCGGACGGGGAGACCCAGTACTTC. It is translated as CSAPKGADGETQYF.

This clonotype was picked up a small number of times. CDR3 DNA: TGCAGCGTAACTAGCGTACCAGATACGCAGTATTTT. It yields the protein CSVTSVPDTQYF. This sequence joins TRBV29-1 and TRBJ2-3, with 7 nucleotides matching TRBD2. This CDR3 region has 12 residues. The trim removed 6 bases at V and 4 bases at J, leaving 4 bases unmatched. Per germline, CDR1 SQVTM and CDR2 ANQGSEA.

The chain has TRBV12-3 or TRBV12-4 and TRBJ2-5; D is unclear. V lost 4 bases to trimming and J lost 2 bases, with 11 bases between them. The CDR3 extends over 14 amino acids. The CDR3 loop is CASSSQEKQETQYF. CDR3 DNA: TGTGCCAGCAGTTCCCAAGAGAAACAAGAGACCCAGTACTTC.

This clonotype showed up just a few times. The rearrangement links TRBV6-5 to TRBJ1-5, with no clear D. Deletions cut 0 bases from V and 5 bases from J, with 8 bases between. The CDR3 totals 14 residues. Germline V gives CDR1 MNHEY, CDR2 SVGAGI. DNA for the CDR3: TGTGCCAGCAGTTACTCAGTCCGGGATCAGCCCCAGCATTTT. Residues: CASSYSVRDQPQHF.

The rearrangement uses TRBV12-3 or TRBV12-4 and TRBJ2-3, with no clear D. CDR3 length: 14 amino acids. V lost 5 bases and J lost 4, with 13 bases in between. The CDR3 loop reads CASSRILVADTQYF. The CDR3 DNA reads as TGTGCCAGCAGTCGAATCCTAGTAGCAGATACGCAGTATTTT.

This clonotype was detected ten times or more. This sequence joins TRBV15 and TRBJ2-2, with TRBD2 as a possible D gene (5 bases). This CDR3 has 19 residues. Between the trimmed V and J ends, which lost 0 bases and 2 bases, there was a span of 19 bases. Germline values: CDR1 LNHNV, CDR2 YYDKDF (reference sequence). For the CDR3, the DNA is TGTGCCACCAGCAGAGATCTAGAGGGATTGCGGCTAAACACCGGGGAGCTGTTTTTT. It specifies CATSRDLEGLRLNTGELFF.

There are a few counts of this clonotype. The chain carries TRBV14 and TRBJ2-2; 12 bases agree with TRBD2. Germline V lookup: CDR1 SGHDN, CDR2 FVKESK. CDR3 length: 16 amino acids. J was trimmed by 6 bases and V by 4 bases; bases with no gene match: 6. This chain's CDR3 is CASSRPTSGSPGELFF. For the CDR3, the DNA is TGTGCCAGCAGCCGTCCGACTAGCGGGAGCCCCGGGGAGCTGTTTTTT.